This T cell receptor beta chain was found in a study of blood T cells in healthy people across ages (dated by TCRdb to 2014 to 2015). Study-level background: In model experiments, template switching captured roughly one uniquely barcoded TCR beta cDNA molecule for every two T cells. The study measured age-related changes in TCR beta repertoire diversity using deep sequencing normalized with unique cDNA molecular identifiers. Donors were grouped into four age groups: young (average approximately 16 years), middle-aged (about 40), aged (around 60) and long-lived (approximately 82). To avoid experimental bias, donors of different ages were distributed randomly across sequencing lanes. The study analyzed two additional independent replicas of 1 million unique cDNA reads from the same blood draw for two donors, one aged 18 to 30 and one aged 80 or older. The study at large found these results: The long-lived group showed more naive CD4+ T cells, fewer expanded clones and increased TCR diversity than the aged group, suggesting age selection. Because the CMV infection status of the donors was unknown, age-related changes in expanded clonotypes may potentially have been confounded. Estimates of total diversity from one million sequenced T cells were regarded as lower bounds and underestimates. Observed TCR beta diversity per million T cells fell roughly linearly with age, and a significant reduction was already apparent by age around 40. Bulk unsorted PBMC profiling prevented conclusive comparison of naive and antigen-experienced compartments. The percentage of naive T cells measured by flow cytometry correlated strongly with observed TCR beta diversity.

Donors were under 40 systemically healthy Caucasian individuals from Russia aged roughly 6 to 95 years. Each donor gave ten milliliters of peripheral blood, collected into EDTA-treated Vacutainer tubes. Ficoll-Paque density-gradient centrifugation was used to isolate PBMCs, with at least 6.5 million per sample. Trizol reagent was used to extract total RNA from the PBMCs, yielding at least 5 micrograms per sample. The percentages of naive CD45RAhigh/CD27high T cells were determined by flow cytometry on a PBMC aliquot from every donor. The CDR3 numbers 15 residues from cysteine through phenylalanine. Only CDR3 DNA remains: 45 bases, in frame from the first base. At the junction V is shortened by 5 bases and J by 4 bases; bases outside the gene matches: 8. Looking up the germline V gene yields CDR1 SGHTA and CDR2 FQGNSA. Library preparation was by 5' RACE. Data came from an Illumina HiSeq 2500. A second about 7 to 12 cycle PCR used a sample-barcoded 5' primer and a J-beta primer mix. Each TCR beta cDNA molecule received a unique molecular identifier from a template-switch 5' adaptor carrying 12 random nucleotides. At least 2.5 million CDR3-containing paired-end reads were obtained from each sample. First-strand cDNA synthesis was performed from all RNA using the Mint cDNA synthesis kit, with priming by a TRBC-specific oligonucleotide. Following uracil-DNA glycosylase treatment, all cDNA underwent a first 18-cycle PCR with the universal primers M1SS and BC2_uni_R. From the authors' description of their analysis: For normalization, 1 million high-quality reads were randomly selected from each sample, with every read carrying a distinct molecular identifier. Instead of being binned into consensus sequences, reads with shared molecular identifiers were discarded. MiTCR, with a Q25 quality threshold and the strictest error-elimination algorithm, was used for CDR3 identification, clonotype clustering and error correction. A nonparametric unseen species model using Euler transformation provided a lower-bound estimate of total TCR beta diversity. TCRdb passed the public sequencing reads through fastp at Q25 and MiXCR, retaining productive beta sequences. Identical CDR3 proteins give one entry, which carries the most common genes and DNA. TCRdb, rather than the study authors, made the V and J calls. The sample yields roughly 2 million distinct CDR3 sequences; around half were counted once. The ten largest clones add up to more than 2% of the sample.

Concerning this clonotype: The antigen it binds to is not known. Base qualities are not recorded, but no much larger clone differs from it by a single base.

The chain is encoded by TRBV7-2 joined to TRBJ2-3; a stretch of 8 junction bases matches TRBD2. Input material: blood. This clonotype was sampled from a middle-aged woman in good health. The sequence in DNA is TGTGCCAGCAGCCGCGAGCGGGGGTTCCCAGATACGCAGTATTTT. Its product reads: CASSRERGFPDTQYF.